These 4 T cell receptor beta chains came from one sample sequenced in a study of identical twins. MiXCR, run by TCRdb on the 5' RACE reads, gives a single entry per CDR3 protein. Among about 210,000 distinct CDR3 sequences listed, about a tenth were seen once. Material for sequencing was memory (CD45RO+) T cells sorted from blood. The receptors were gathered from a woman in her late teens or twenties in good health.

CDR3 loop: CASSYGTSGANVLTF. CDR3 nucleotide sequence: TGTGCCAGCAGTTACGGGACCTCTGGGGCCAACGTCCTGACTTTC. The chain has TRBV6-5 and TRBJ2-6, with D perhaps given as TRBD1 or TRBD2 (5 bases each). Trimming took 2 bases from V and 0 from J, leaving 5 bases between them. The germline V gene encodes CDR1 MNHEY and CDR2 SVGAGI. The CDR3 loop spans 15 amino acids.

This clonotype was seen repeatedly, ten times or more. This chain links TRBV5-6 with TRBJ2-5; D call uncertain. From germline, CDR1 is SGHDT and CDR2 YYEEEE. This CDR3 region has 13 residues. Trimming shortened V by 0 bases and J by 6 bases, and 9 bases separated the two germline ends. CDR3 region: CASSLEVEQTQYF. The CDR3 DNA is TGTGCCAGCAGCTTGGAGGTAGAACAGACCCAGTACTTC.

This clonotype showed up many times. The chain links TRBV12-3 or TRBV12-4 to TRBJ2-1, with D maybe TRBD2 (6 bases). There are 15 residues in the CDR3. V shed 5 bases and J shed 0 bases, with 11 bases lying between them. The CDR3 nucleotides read TGTGCCAGCAGTCTTAGCGGAAGCTCCTACAATGAGCAGTTCTTC. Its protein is CASSLSGSSYNEQFF.

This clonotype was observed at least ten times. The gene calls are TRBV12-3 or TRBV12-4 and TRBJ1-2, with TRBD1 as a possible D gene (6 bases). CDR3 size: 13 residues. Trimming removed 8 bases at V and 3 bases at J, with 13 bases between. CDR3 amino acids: CASGRDKHYGYTF. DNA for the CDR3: TGTGCCAGCGGCCGGGACAAACACTATGGCTACACCTTC.